This T cell receptor beta chain was identified during a study of identical twins. Template switching created a universal primer site, and the cDNA included unique molecular identifiers. Via MiXCR, TCRdb re-called the 5' RACE reads, giving one row per CDR3 protein. The table includes nearly 900,000 distinct CDR3 sequences, about 12% detected once. This clonotype was seen a handful of times. The CDR3 is 15 residues long. The V gene's germline CDR1 is SQVTM and CDR2 ANQGSEA. Trimming left V 4 bases short and J 1 base short, with 16 bases between. These data were also reused for a study on yellow fever vaccine responses in identical twins.

The sequencing sample was made of PBMCs. V and J are TRBV29-1 and TRBJ1-1; possibly TRBD1 for D (6 bases). The receptor's source is a woman aged 18-29 years in good health. CDR3 sequence reads: CSVVDTGGANTEAFF. In DNA form, the CDR3 reads TGCAGCGTTGTGGACACGGGGGGGGCGAACACTGAAGCTTTCTTT.